These 19 T cell receptor beta chains were all obtained from the same sample, sequenced in a study of metastatic and nonmetastatic thyroid tumors (dated by TCRdb to the early 2020s). Library method: PCR. The instrument given in TCRdb is Illumina HiSeq 4000. TCRdb's own reprocessing of the public reads used fastp at Q25 and MiXCR and kept productive beta chains. The sample table lists approximately 84,000 clones, 15% of them with a count of one. The ten biggest clones cover just over 3.5% of the sample. None of the patients had been given any treatment before thyroid surgery. Specimen: blood. These receptors all stem from a female donor with papillary thyroid cancer or a benign thyroid nodule (not recorded which). Some clones in this sample may be carry-over from other donors' samples.

This clone showed up many times. The same CDR3 arises from other DNA sequences in this sample as well. The rearrangement uses TRBV7-2 and TRBJ2-3, with no clear D. CDR1 and CDR2 from the germline V gene are SGHTA and FQGNSA. The V and J ends lost 3 bases and 2 bases respectively, with 3 bases between them. The CDR3 is made up of 12 amino acids. In DNA, the CDR3 is TGTGCCAGCAGCTTCTACACAGATACGCAGTATTTT. It encodes CASSFYTDTQYF.

The gene calls are TRBV5-6 and TRBJ1-5, with D possibly TRBD1 on 6 matching bases. The CDR3 runs to 16 residues. Deletions cut 1 base from V and 0 bases from J, with 11 bases between. Germline lookup yields CDR1 SGHDT and CDR2 YYEEEE. CDR3 nucleotide sequence: TGTGCCAGCAGCTTGTTGTGGGGGCCTAGCAATCAGCCCCAGCATTTT. This sequence encodes CASSLLWGPSNQPQHF.

This clone was seen ten or more times. V and J are TRBV7-9 and TRBJ1-4; D is undetermined. Per germline, CDR1 SEHNR and CDR2 FQNEAQ (reference sequence). V lost 3 bases to trimming and J lost 6 bases, with 2 bases between them. CDR3 length equals 11 residues. The DNA of the CDR3 is TGTGCCAGCAGCTTTGATGAAAAACTGTTTTTT. Protein product: CASSFDEKLFF.

This clone was observed many times. The chain is built from TRBV20-1 and TRBJ2-7; 11 nucleotides align to TRBD1. Germline CDR1 and CDR2: DFQATT and SNEGSKA (reference sequence). The junction had 9 bases not matched to a gene; V was cut back by 6 bases and J by 5 bases. The CDR3 has 14 residues. The CDR3 here is CSASAGTGGHEQYF. The CDR3 region has the DNA TGCAGTGCATCGGCCGGGACAGGGGGACACGAGCAGTACTTC.

This clone was picked up many times. This chain uses TRBV2 with TRBJ2-7; the D gene is possibly TRBD2 (5 bases). This CDR3 spans 13 amino acids. The V and J ends lost 7 bases and 3 bases respectively, with 13 bases between them. Germline V CDR1 and CDR2: SNHLY, FYNNEI. CDR3 residues: CASTEGVSYEQYF. CDR3 in DNA: TGTGCCAGCACCGAGGGTGTGAGCTACGAGCAGTACTTC. Filled out from reference TRBV2 and TRBJ2-7, the complete variable domain reads EPEVTQTPSHQVTQMGQEVILRCVPISNHLYFYWYRQILGQKVEFLVSFYNNEISEKSEIFDDQFSVERPDGSNFTLKIRSTKLEDSAMYFCASTEGVSYEQYFGPGTRLTVT.

This clone has more than one count but fewer than ten. V usage is TRBV28 and J usage is TRBJ2-7; D possibly matches TRBD1 or TRBD2 (5 bases each). The CDR3 covers 17 residues. The germline V gene has CDR1 MDHEN and CDR2 SYDVKM. The CDR3 protein is CDRSLFSGTGRSYEQYF. As DNA, the CDR3 is TGTGACAGAAGTTTATTTTCCGGGACGGGACGGTCCTACGAGCAGTACTTC.

The V and J genes are TRBV19 and TRBJ1-1, with a possible D match to TRBD1 (5 bases). The CDR3 has 14 amino acids. Between the trimmed V and J ends, which lost 7 bases and 4 bases, there was a span of 16 bases. The germline V gene encodes CDR1 LNHDA and CDR2 SQIVND (reference sequence). CDR3 sequence: CASIQGNYATEAFF. CDR3 in DNA: TGTGCCAGTATCCAGGGTAACTATGCCACTGAAGCTTTCTTT.

A few counts support this clone. The chain carries TRBV20-1 and TRBJ2-7; TRBD1 aligns across 11 bases. Germline CDR1 is DFQATT and CDR2 is SNEGSKA (reference sequence). V lost 6 bases to trimming and J lost 5 bases; unmatched junction nucleotides: 9. This CDR3 comprises 14 residues. Written as DNA, the CDR3 is TGCAGTGCATCGTCCGGGACAGGGGGACACGAGCAGTACTTC. Translation: CSASSGTGGHEQYF.

As for this clone: This sequence may be a read error, since a much larger clone differs from it by one base. The chain recombines TRBV5-8 with TRBJ1-2; D perhaps matches TRBD1 (6 bases). The CDR3 contains 16 residues. Germline V gives CDR1 SGHTS, CDR2 YDEGEE. The CDR3 region has the DNA TGTGCCAGCAGCTTGGCCTACGGAGCAGGGGCCGGGGGCTTCACCTTC. Translation gives CASSLAYGAGAGGFTF. The entire variable domain, with the rest obtained from reference TRBV5-8 and TRBJ1-2, is as follows: EAGVTQSPTHLIKTRGQQATLRCSPISGHTSVYWYQQALGLGLQFLLWYDEGEERNRGNFPPRFSGRQFPNYSSELNVNALELEDSALYLCASSLAYGAGAGGFTFGSGTRLTVV.

This clone was detected only a few times. This rearrangement joins TRBV28 to TRBJ1-1; a possible D gene is TRBD1 (6 bases). The ends were cut back, 6 bases at V and 3 bases at J, with 17 bases in the middle. Looked up from germline, CDR1 is MDHEN and CDR2 is SYDVKM. This CDR3 is built from 15 residues. CDR3 residues: CASSPWGAADTEAFF. For the CDR3, the DNA is TGTGCCAGCAGCCCGTGGGGGGCAGCTGACACTGAAGCTTTCTTT.

This clone has more than one count but fewer than ten. Since a much larger clone is just one base distant, this may be a read error. The V and J genes are TRBV7-2 and TRBJ2-4; D remains ambiguous. This CDR3 comprises 16 residues. V was clipped by 0 bases and J by 0 bases, with 9 bases between them. Germline CDR1 and CDR2: SGHTA and FQGNSA. The CDR3 region is CASSLAGYKAKNIQYF. The CDR3 DNA reads as TGTGCCAGCAGCTTAGCGGGGTACAAAGCCAAAAACATTCAGTACTTC.

In its sample, this clone was seen a few times. This chain connects TRBV6-1 to TRBJ1-5; 7 nucleotides match TRBD1. The V segment lost 4 bases and the J segment 8 bases; nucleotides outside the gene matches: 14. Germline CDR1 and CDR2: MNHNS and SASEGT. The CDR3 length is 16 residues. The CDR3 region is CASSARRGTPFKPQHF. CDR3 bases: TGTGCCAGCAGTGCACGCAGGGGGACGCCGTTTAAGCCCCAGCATTTT.

This clone showed up many times. The rearrangement links TRBV30 to TRBJ1-1; D possibly corresponds to TRBD1 (5 bases). This CDR3 is built from 12 residues. The germline V gene has CDR1 GTSNPN and CDR2 SVGIG (reference sequence). The V end lost 1 base, the J end lost 11 bases, and 14 bases lay between the germline ends. CDR3 sequence (DNA): TGTGCCTGGAGTGGGGGCGGGGGGGTCGCTTTCTTT. Translation: CAWSGGGGVAFF.

This chain joins TRBV2 and TRBJ2-6, with D perhaps TRBD1 or TRBD2 (5 bases each). The V end lost 8 bases, the J end lost 14 bases, and 22 bases lay between the germline ends. This CDR3 has 14 residues. Germline V CDR1 and CDR2: SNHLY, FYNNEI. The CDR3 reads CASQRGSGANFLTF. In nucleotides, the CDR3 is TGTGCCAGCCAACGGGGCTCTGGGGCCAATTTCCTGACTTTC.

The J gene is TRBJ2-7, the V gene TRBV6-2 or TRBV6-3, with TRBD2 identical over 14 bases. Germline V gene lookup returns CDR1 MNHEY and CDR2 SVGEGT. The CDR3 extends over 16 amino acids. The junction had 15 bases not matched to a gene; V was cut back by 10 bases and J by 7 bases. CDR3 region: CATFGTSGSIGEEQYF. The CDR3 DNA is TGTGCCACCTTTGGGACTAGCGGGAGCATCGGGGAAGAGCAGTACTTC.

Ten or more counts support this clone. The CDR3 DNA follows: TGTGCCAGCAGCCGAACAGGGGAGGGGAATGAGCAGTTCTTC. It specifies CASSRTGEGNEQFF. V usage is TRBV14 and J usage is TRBJ2-1; D may be TRBD1 or TRBD2 (7 bases each). CDR1 is SGHDN, CDR2 FVKESK, per germline. V lost 4 bases to trimming and J lost 7 bases, with 14 bases between them. CDR3 length: 14 residues. Full variable domain (missing parts from reference TRBV14 and TRBJ2-1): EAGVTQFPSHSVIEKGQTVTLRCDPISGHDNLYWYRRVMGKEIKFLLHFVKESKQDESGMPNNRFLAERTGGTYSTLKVQPAELEDSGVYFCASSRTGEGNEQFFGPGTRLTVL.

In regard to this clone: Other DNA sequences from this sample encode an identical CDR3 as well. J is TRBJ1-1 and V is TRBV4-2, with D uncertain. This CDR3 has 14 amino acids. Germline V gene sequence: CDR1 LGHNA, CDR2 YNFKEQ. V lost 0 bases to trimming and J lost 5 bases, with 10 bases between them. CDR3 protein: CASSQDSWNTEAFF. Here the CDR3 DNA reads TGTGCCAGCAGCCAAGATAGCTGGAATACTGAAGCTTTCTTT.

About this clone itself: A much larger clone is a single base away; this may be a read error. The rearrangement joins TRBV4-2 to TRBJ1-2; 7 positions agree with TRBD1. Germline CDR1 is LGHNA and CDR2 is YNFKEQ. The CDR3 sequence is 13 residues long. After removal of 5 bases from V and 10 bases from J, the junction contained 10 bases not matched to a gene. The CDR3 sequence is CASSEGGGSVYTF. The CDR3 coding sequence is TGTGCCAGCAGCGAGGGAGGGGGCTCTGTCTACACCTTC.

This clone was picked up many times. J is TRBJ2-1 and V is TRBV28; D not resolved. Trimming took 5 bases from V and 8 from J, leaving 19 bases between them. Germline V gene lookup returns CDR1 MDHEN and CDR2 SYDVKM. The CDR3 consists of 15 residues. CDR3 DNA sequence: TGTGCCAGCAGTCACCCCTCCGGACGGACCGATGAGCAGTTCTTC. Translation gives CASSHPSGRTDEQFF.